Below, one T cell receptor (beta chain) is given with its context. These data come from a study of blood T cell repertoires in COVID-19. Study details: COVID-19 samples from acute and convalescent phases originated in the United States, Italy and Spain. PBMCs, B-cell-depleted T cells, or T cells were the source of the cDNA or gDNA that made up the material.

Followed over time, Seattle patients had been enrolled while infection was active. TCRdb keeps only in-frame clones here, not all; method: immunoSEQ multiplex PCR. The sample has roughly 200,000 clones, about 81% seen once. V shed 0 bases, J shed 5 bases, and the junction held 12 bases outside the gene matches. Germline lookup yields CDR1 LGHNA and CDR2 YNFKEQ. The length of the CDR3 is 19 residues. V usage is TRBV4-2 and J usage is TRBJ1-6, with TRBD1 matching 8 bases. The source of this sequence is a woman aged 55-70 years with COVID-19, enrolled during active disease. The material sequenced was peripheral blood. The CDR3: CASSQDPTGVNKNNSPLHF. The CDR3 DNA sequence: TGTGCCAGCAGCCAAGATCCGACAGGGGTGAATAAGAATAATTCACCCCTCCACTTT.